These 21 T cell receptor beta chains were sequenced from one sample in a study of CD8 T cells in Susac syndrome. It was with random hexamers that about 0.45 to 1 ug RNA was reverse transcribed. TCRdb itself ran the immunoSEQ multiplex PCR reads through MiXCR, one entry per CDR3 protein. The repertoire holds about 94,000 distinct CDR3 sequences, 85% to 95% seen once, with about 0.3% in the top ten. The sample consisted of CD4+ T cells from PBMCs. Receptors were obtained from a human donor with Susac syndrome.

The chain links TRBV6-5 to TRBJ2-4; D not resolved. CDR3 length: 20 amino acids. Trimming pared 0 bases from V and 0 bases from J, leaving 21 bases between. Germline assignment: CDR1 MNHEY and CDR2 SVGAGI. CDR3 region: CASSYSKYPSPPAAKNIQYF. The CDR3 DNA sequence: TGTGCCAGCAGTTACTCGAAGTATCCGAGCCCCCCGGCAGCCAAAAACATTCAGTACTTC.

The CDR3 here is CASSPGGRDTQYF. The CDR3 DNA sequence: TGTGCCAGCAGCCCAGGGGGGAGGGATACGCAGTATTTT. This rearrangement joins TRBV4-2 to TRBJ2-3, with D possibly being TRBD1 (7 bases). CDR3 size: 13 residues. Germline V gene sequence: CDR1 LGHNA, CDR2 YNFKEQ. Trimming pared 4 bases from V and 6 bases from J, leaving 11 bases between.

This clonotype was counted between two and nine times. This chain uses TRBV30 with TRBJ2-7; the D call may be TRBD1 or TRBD2 (5 bases each). Germline V gene lookup returns CDR1 GTSNPN and CDR2 SVGIG (reference sequence). CDR3 size: 15 residues. The ends were cut back, 3 bases at V and 5 bases at J, with 20 bases in the middle. This CDR3 reads CAWSVPGTRDHEQYF. The CDR3 DNA follows: TGTGCCTGGAGCGTCCCCGGGACGCGAGACCACGAGCAGTACTTC. The full variable domain, its missing parts supplied by reference TRBV30 and TRBJ2-7, is SQTIHQWPATLVQPVGSPLSLECTVEGTSNPNLYWYRQAAGRGLQLLFYSVGIGQISSEVPQNLSASRPQDRQFILSSKKLLLSDSGFYLCAWSVPGTRDHEQYFGPGTRLTVT.

The chain has TRBV30 and TRBJ1-1; 8 nucleotides agree with TRBD1. This CDR3 has 14 amino acids. Looked up from germline, CDR1 is GTSNPN and CDR2 is SVGIG (reference sequence). The V and J ends lost 5 bases and 5 bases, in that order; junction bases with no gene match: 10. CDR3 sequence: CAWQGAQVSTEAFF. CDR3 sequence (DNA): TGTGCCTGGCAGGGGGCGCAGGTTTCTACTGAAGCTTTCTTT.

The chain has TRBV7-9 and TRBJ2-1; tentative D call: TRBD2 (6 bases). The V gene lost 0 bases and the J gene lost 6 bases, with 6 bases spanning the gap. The length of the CDR3 is 13 residues. Germline CDR1 and CDR2: SEHNR and FQNEAQ (reference sequence). CDR3 sequence reads: CASSLAGSNEQFF. CDR3 coding DNA: TGTGCCAGCAGCTTAGCCGGGAGCAATGAGCAGTTCTTC.

The V gene is TRBV5-1, the J gene TRBJ2-2; TRBD2 might be the D (5 bases). Germline CDR1 reads SGHRS; CDR2 reads YFSETQ. This CDR3 region has 15 residues. V lost 4 bases and J lost 1, with 11 bases in between. The CDR3 bases are TGCGCCAGCAGCGCGGGTGGCGAGAACACCGGGGAGCTGTTTTTT. Encoded protein: CASSAGGENTGELFF.

The chain joins TRBV30 to TRBJ1-2, with TRBD1 matching 7 bases. The CDR3 runs 13 residues. Trimming removed 4 bases from V and 8 bases from J; junction bases left unmatched: 10. Germline loops: CDR1 GTSNPN, CDR2 SVGIG (reference sequence). CDR3 amino acids: CAWINDRAQGYTF. The CDR3 coding sequence is TGTGCCTGGATTAACGACAGGGCACAGGGCTACACCTTC.

This clonotype has more than one count but fewer than ten. V and J are TRBV3-1 and TRBJ1-5; D gene ambiguous. Trimming cost V 1 base and J 4 bases, with 5 bases left between them. CDR1 is LGHDT, CDR2 YNNKEL, per germline (reference sequence). The CDR3 covers 13 residues. The CDR3 here is CASSQGGNQPQHF. The DNA of the CDR3 is TGTGCCAGCAGCCAAGGGGGAAATCAGCCCCAGCATTTT.

The rearrangement links TRBV9 to TRBJ2-2; tentatively, D is TRBD1 (6 bases). Germline V gene lookup returns CDR1 SGDLS and CDR2 YYNGEE. CDR3 length: 16 amino acids. V was clipped by 0 bases and J by 11 bases, with 20 bases between them. The CDR3 sequence: CASSVEAGATRIELFF. The DNA of the CDR3 is TGTGCCAGCAGCGTAGAAGCAGGGGCCACCCGAATAGAGCTGTTTTTT.

The CDR3 sequence is CSARGNTNTEAFF. The CDR3 bases are TGCAGTGCTAGAGGAAATACGAACACTGAAGCTTTCTTT. V is TRBV20-1 and J is TRBJ1-1; D is undetermined. CDR3 length: 13 residues. Germline CDR1 and CDR2: DFQATT and SNEGSKA (reference sequence). V was shortened by 1 base and J by 1 base, with 7 bases between the two germline ends.

The rearrangement uses TRBV2 and TRBJ2-1, with D unclear. The CDR3 extends over 11 amino acids. Germline V gene sequence: CDR1 SNHLY, CDR2 FYNNEI. V was shortened by 0 bases and J by 15 bases, with 9 bases between the two germline ends. The CDR3 protein is CASSEAVLRFF. DNA for the CDR3: TGTGCCAGCAGTGAAGCTGTACTCCGGTTCTTC.

Note on this clonotype: Compared with germline, one end of the junction differs, possibly owing to a read error. The V and J genes are TRBV3-1 and TRBJ2-1, with D possibly TRBD1 on 6 matching bases. The germline V gene encodes CDR1 LGHDT and CDR2 YNNKEL (reference sequence). The CDR3 contains 12 residues. In DNA, the CDR3 is TGTGCCAGCACCCAAAACGACAGGATTTGGTTCTTC. This codes for CASTQNDRIWFF.

This clonotype has more than one count but fewer than ten. The chain carries TRBV6-1 and TRBJ1-2, with D uncertain. V lost 1 base to trimming and J lost 3 bases, with 3 bases between them. Germline V CDR1 and CDR2: MNHNS, SASEGT. The CDR3 extends over 12 amino acids. CDR3 bases: TGTGCCAGCAGTGAAGGGGACTATGGCTACACCTTC. This translates into CASSEGDYGYTF.

The CDR3 region has the DNA TGCAGTGCTAAAACAGGGGAAGAGACCCAGTACTTC. Encoded protein: CSAKTGEETQYF. The chain couples TRBV20-1 to TRBJ2-5; 7 bases agree with TRBD1. Per the germline V gene, CDR1 is DFQATT and CDR2 is SNEGSKA (reference sequence). V lost 4 bases and J lost 3; bases outside the gene matches: 2. The CDR3 extends over 12 amino acids.

The chain recombines TRBV9 with TRBJ2-1, with 13 bases identical to TRBD2. The length of the CDR3 is 16 residues. The germline V gene has CDR1 SGDLS and CDR2 YYNGEE. V shed 2 bases and J 5 bases; nucleotides not matched to a gene: 4. The CDR3 region has the DNA TGTGCCAGCAGCGTGGGACTAGCGGGGAATGACAATGAGCAGTTCTTC. Translation gives CASSVGLAGNDNEQFF.

The chain has TRBV28 and TRBJ1-2, with D hard to call. The germline CDR1 and CDR2 sequences are MDHEN and SYDVKM. The CDR3 runs to 12 residues. V was trimmed by 9 bases and J by 0 bases, leaving 8 bases between them. The CDR3 is CASKRANYGYTF. CDR3 coding DNA: TGTGCCAGTAAAAGAGCTAACTATGGCTACACCTTC.

The V and J genes are TRBV4-1 and TRBJ1-4; perhaps TRBD1 as D (5 bases). The germline CDR1 and CDR2 sequences are MGHRA and YSYEKL. The CDR3 runs 15 residues. V was cut by 0 bases and J by 7 bases, with 12 bases left in between. CDR3 protein: CASSQEAGYTEKLFF. The CDR3, as DNA: TGCGCCAGCAGCCAAGAGGCAGGGTACACTGAAAAACTGTTTTTT.

This chain links TRBV30 with TRBJ1-2; D is possibly TRBD1 (6 bases). Germline CDR1 GTSNPN, CDR2 SVGIG (reference sequence). This CDR3 spans 12 amino acids. V lost 7 bases to trimming and J lost 8 bases, with 17 bases between them. The CDR3 DNA reads as TGTGCCTATGGACAGTTCTCGGAGGGCTACACCTTC. The encoded protein is CAYGQFSEGYTF.

Comment on this clonotype: The junction does not match germline at one end; this may be a read error. The chain employs TRBV2 and TRBJ1-2, with D unclear. The CDR3 totals 13 residues. Per germline, CDR1 SNHLY and CDR2 FYNNEI. The CDR3 here is CASREAAGYGYTF. Written as DNA, the CDR3 is TGTGCCAGCAGGGAAGCCGCGGGCTATGGCTACACCTTC.

V is TRBV5-1 and J is TRBJ2-7, with 9 nucleotides matching TRBD1. CDR3 length: 13 amino acids. CDR1 is SGHRS and CDR2 is YFSETQ in the germline V gene. The junction had 8 bases not matched to a gene; V was cut back by 3 bases and J by 10 bases. In DNA form, the CDR3 reads TGCGCCAGCAGCTGGGGGACAGGGAAGGACCAGTACTTC. It codes for CASSWGTGKDQYF.

V gene TRBV18 combines with J gene TRBJ1-5; no clear D gene. This CDR3 has 16 residues. Per germline, CDR1 KGHSH and CDR2 LQKENI. The germline V and J ends were trimmed by 2 bases and 0 bases, with 11 bases remaining between them. DNA for the CDR3: TGTGCCAGCTCACCAAGCGGGATTTATAGCAATCAGCCCCAGCATTTT. Encoded protein: CASSPSGIYSNQPQHF.